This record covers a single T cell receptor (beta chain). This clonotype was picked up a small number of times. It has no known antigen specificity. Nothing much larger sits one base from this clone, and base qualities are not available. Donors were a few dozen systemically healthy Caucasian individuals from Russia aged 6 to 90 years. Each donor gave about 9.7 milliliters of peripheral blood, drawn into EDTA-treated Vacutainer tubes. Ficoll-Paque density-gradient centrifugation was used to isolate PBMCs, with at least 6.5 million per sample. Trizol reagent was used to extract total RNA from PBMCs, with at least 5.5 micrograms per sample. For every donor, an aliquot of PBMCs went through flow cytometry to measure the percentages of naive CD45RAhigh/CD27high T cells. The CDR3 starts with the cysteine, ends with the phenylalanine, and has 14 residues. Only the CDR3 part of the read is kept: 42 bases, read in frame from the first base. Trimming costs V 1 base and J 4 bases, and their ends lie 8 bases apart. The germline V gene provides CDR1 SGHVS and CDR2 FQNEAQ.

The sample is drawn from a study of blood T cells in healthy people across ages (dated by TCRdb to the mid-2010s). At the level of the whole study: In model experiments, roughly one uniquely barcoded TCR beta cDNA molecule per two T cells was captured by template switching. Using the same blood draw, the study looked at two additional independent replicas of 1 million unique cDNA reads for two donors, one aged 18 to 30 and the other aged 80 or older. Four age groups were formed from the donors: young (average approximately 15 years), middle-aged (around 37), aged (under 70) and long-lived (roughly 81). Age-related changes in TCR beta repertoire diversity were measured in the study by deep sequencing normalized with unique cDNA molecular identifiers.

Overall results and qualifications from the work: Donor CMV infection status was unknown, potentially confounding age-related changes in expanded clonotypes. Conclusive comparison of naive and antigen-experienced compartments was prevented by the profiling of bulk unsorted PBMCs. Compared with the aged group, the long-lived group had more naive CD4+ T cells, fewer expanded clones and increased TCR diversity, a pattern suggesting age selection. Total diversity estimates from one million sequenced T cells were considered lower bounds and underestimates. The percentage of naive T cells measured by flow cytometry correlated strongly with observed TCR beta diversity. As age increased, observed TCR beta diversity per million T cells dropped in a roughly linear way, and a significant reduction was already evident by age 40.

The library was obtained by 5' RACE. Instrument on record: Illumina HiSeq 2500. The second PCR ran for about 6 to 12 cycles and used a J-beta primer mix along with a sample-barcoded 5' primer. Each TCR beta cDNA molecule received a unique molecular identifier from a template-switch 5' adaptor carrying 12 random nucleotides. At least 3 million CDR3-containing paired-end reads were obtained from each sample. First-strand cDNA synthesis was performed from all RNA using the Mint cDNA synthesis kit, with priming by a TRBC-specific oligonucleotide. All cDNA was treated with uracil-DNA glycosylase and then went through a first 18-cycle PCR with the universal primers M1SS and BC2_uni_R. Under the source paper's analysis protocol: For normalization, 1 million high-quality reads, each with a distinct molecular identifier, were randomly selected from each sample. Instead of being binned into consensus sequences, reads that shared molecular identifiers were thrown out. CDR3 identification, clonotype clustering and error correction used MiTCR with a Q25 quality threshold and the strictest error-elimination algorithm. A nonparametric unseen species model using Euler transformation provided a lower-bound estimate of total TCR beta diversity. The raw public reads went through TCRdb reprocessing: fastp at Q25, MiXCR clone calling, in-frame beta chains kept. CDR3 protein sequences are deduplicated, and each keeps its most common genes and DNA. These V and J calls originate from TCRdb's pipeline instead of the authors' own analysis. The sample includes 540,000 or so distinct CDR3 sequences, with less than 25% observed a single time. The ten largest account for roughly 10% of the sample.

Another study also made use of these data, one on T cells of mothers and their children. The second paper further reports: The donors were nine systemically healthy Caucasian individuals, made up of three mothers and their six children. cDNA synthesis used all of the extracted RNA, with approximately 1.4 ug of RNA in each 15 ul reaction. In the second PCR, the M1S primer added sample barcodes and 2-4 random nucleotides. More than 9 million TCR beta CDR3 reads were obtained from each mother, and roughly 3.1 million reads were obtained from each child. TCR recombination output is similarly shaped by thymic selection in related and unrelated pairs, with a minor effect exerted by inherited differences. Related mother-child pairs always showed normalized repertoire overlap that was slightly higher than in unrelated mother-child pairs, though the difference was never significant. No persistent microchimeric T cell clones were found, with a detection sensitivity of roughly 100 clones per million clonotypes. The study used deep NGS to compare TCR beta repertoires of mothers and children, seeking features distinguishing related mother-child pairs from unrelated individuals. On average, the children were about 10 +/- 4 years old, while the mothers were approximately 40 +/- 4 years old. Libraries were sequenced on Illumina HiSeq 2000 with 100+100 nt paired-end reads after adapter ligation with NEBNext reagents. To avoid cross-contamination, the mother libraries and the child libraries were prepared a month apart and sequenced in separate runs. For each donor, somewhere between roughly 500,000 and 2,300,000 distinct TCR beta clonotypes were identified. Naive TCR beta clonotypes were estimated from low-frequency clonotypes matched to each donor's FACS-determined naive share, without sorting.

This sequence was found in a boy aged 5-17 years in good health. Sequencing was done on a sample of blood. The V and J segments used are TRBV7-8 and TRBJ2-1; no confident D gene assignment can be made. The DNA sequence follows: TGTGCCAGCAGCTTAGAGGCCAGGTACAATGAGCAGTTCTTC. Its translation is CASSLEARYNEQFF.